The T cell receptor (beta chain) described here comes from a study of T cells in Graves' hyperthyroidism and ophthalmopathy. The CDR3 contains 15 residues. J lost 6 bases, V lost 6 bases, and 10 bases had no gene match. This clonotype was counted many times. Its matching antigen is unknown. Each 10 ml fresh peripheral blood draw supplied the PBMCs. Amplification yielded TCR beta CDR3 regions, with RNA transcripts as the source. Initially, a first-round RT-PCR of the TCR CDR3 employed the HTBI primer set. TCRdb re-analysed the multiplex PCR reads in MiXCR, keeping a single row per CDR3 protein. The table has approximately 690,000 distinct CDR3 sequences, roughly 20% seen once. Study-wide points: The model identified upcoming ophthalmopathy a median approximately 6.4 months ahead of onset.

The chain is built from TRBV12-3 or TRBV12-4 and TRBJ2-2; TRBD1 aligns across 7 bases. The receptor comes from a man aged 25 to 40 with Graves' ophthalmopathy. The specimen sequenced was blood. As DNA, the CDR3 is TGTGCCAGCAGGCAAAGGGGGCGTAACGCCGGGGAGCTGTTTTTT. Translating gives CASRQRGRNAGELFF.